A single sample gave rise to the 23 T cell receptor beta chains below, sequenced in a study of control samples from healthy donors and cancer patients. TCRdb keeps only in-frame clones here, not all; method: immunoSEQ multiplex PCR. The sample has 150,000 to 200,000 clones, 85% to 90% seen once. Sequenced: blood. These receptors all stem from a woman in her twenties or thirties in good health.

V gene TRBV25-1 combines with J gene TRBJ2-2; unclear D gene. The CDR3 is made up of 17 amino acids. V lost 5 bases, J lost 5 bases, and 21 bases lay in between. Germline values: CDR1 MGHDK, CDR2 SYGVNS. The CDR3 nucleotides are TGTGCCAGCAGTAAGATATCCGGTCTTGGAGTTACCGGGGAGCTGTTTTTT. Amino acids: CASSKISGLGVTGELFF.

This clone came up once. V and J are TRBV9 and TRBJ1-6; weak D call: TRBD1 (6 bases). The CDR3 has 16 amino acids. Germline V CDR1 and CDR2: SGDLS, YYNGEE. V was trimmed by 3 bases and J by 6 bases, leaving 16 bases between them. CDR3 loop: CASSGPSLGANSPLHF. The CDR3 nucleotides are TGTGCCAGCAGCGGACCCTCTTTGGGGGCTAATTCACCCCTCCACTTT.

The J gene is TRBJ1-1, the V gene TRBV9; D remains unclear. V lost 2 bases, J lost 5 bases, and 10 bases lay in between. The CDR3 sequence is 13 residues long. Germline V CDR1 and CDR2: SGDLS, YYNGEE. CDR3 DNA: TGTGCCAGCAGCGTTTTGGTGGAAACTGAAGCTTTCTTT. It codes for CASSVLVETEAFF.

The CDR3 bases are TGTGCCAGCAGCCCACTAGGGAGAGAGACCCAGTACTTC. It is translated as CASSPLGRETQYF. The chain is built from TRBV6-5 and TRBJ2-5; perhaps TRBD2 as D (5 bases). This CDR3 has 13 residues. Trimming left V 6 bases short and J 4 bases short, with 12 bases between. Germline CDR1 MNHEY, CDR2 SVGAGI.

This sequence joins TRBV20-1 and TRBJ1-6; D is uncertain. Germline V gene data show CDR1 as DFQATT and CDR2 as SNEGSKA (reference sequence). The CDR3 sequence is 15 residues long. V lost 3 bases and J lost 0, with 9 bases in between. The CDR3 region has the DNA TGCAGTGCTAGTATCGAAGGCTCCTATAATTCACCCCTCCACTTT. It yields the protein CSASIEGSYNSPLHF.

The chain is built from TRBV7-9 and TRBJ2-5; TRBD1 aligns across 8 bases. The CDR3 is 16 amino acids. From germline, CDR1 is SEHNR and CDR2 FQNEAQ (reference sequence). J lost 5 bases, V lost 8 bases, and 16 bases had no gene match. The CDR3 nucleotides are TGTGCCAGCGTAGAGACGACAGGGGACCTCAGGGAGACCCAGTACTTC. Translation: CASVETTGDLRETQYF.

The DNA of the CDR3 is TGTGCCAGCAGCTTAGTACCGGGAGTGGGTAATACGCAGTATTTT. Translation: CASSLVPGVGNTQYF. The chain has TRBV7-2 and TRBJ2-3, with D tentatively TRBD2 (6 bases). The CDR3 spans 15 residues. V dropped 1 base and J dropped 7 bases, with 15 bases sitting between them. Per germline, CDR1 SGHTA and CDR2 FQGNSA. Looking up the rest from reference TRBV7-2 and TRBJ2-3 gives the full variable domain: GAGVSQSPSNKVTEKGKDVELRCDPISGHTALYWYRQSLGQGLEFLIYFQGNSAPDKSGLPSDRFSAERTGGSVSTLTIQRTQQEDSAVYLCASSLVPGVGNTQYFGPGTRLTVL.

The chain combines TRBV19 with TRBJ1-5; D is undetermined. In germline, CDR1 is LNHDA, CDR2 SQIVND (reference sequence). This CDR3 has 13 residues. Trimming left V 3 bases short and J 4 bases short, with 7 bases between. CDR3 sequence: CASSMGSNQPQHF. In DNA, the CDR3 is TGTGCCAGTAGTATGGGGTCTAATCAGCCCCAGCATTTT. The entire variable domain, with the rest obtained from reference TRBV19 and TRBJ1-5, is as follows: DGGITQSPKYLFRKEGQNVTLSCEQNLNHDAMYWYRQDPGQGLRLIYYSQIVNDFQKGDIAEGYSVSREKKESFPLTVTSAQKNPTAFYLCASSMGSNQPQHFGDGTRLSIL.

The chain couples TRBV30 to TRBJ2-7; D call uncertain. The CDR3 totals 15 residues. Germline lookup yields CDR1 GTSNPN and CDR2 SVGIG (reference sequence). With 3 bases removed from V and 0 bases from J, the gap between germline ends came to 15 bases. CDR3: CAWSPGPRSSYEQYV. As DNA, the CDR3 is TGTGCCTGGAGCCCCGGACCGAGGAGCTCCTACGAGCAGTACGTC.

This chain uses TRBV11-2 with TRBJ2-7, with 12 bases that match TRBD2. CDR1 is SGHAT, CDR2 FQNNGV, per germline. The CDR3 totals 17 residues. The ends lost 2 bases at V and 5 bases at J; junction bases unmatched: 10. The CDR3 sequence is CASSLTSGRRAGNEQYF. DNA for the CDR3: TGTGCCAGCAGCTTAACTAGCGGGAGGAGGGCAGGGAACGAGCAGTACTTC.

V usage is TRBV18 and J usage is TRBJ2-7; D possibly corresponds to TRBD2 (5 bases). Trimming removed 6 bases at V and 7 bases at J, with 19 bases between. The CDR3 is made up of 14 amino acids. Germline CDR1 reads KGHSH; CDR2 reads LQKENI. This CDR3 is CASSPGLSPGEQYF. CDR3 DNA sequence: TGTGCCAGCTCTCCAGGACTCTCCCCGGGGGAGCAGTACTTC.

This clone has a single count. The chain combines TRBV19 with TRBJ1-1; D gene ambiguous. With 6 bases removed from V and 4 bases from J, the gap between germline ends came to 12 bases. CDR3 length: 13 amino acids. CDR1 is LNHDA, CDR2 SQIVND, per germline (reference sequence). CDR3 amino acids: CASRSTSRTEAFF. CDR3 nucleotide sequence: TGTGCCAGTAGGTCGACTTCACGCACTGAAGCTTTCTTT.

The rearrangement links TRBV14 to TRBJ2-5, with TRBD2 matching 10 bases. The junction had 7 bases not matched to a gene; V was cut back by 4 bases and J by 5 bases. Germline V gives CDR1 SGHDN, CDR2 FVKESK. This CDR3 contains 15 residues. This CDR3 is CASSPSGSLVETQYF. In nucleotides, the CDR3 is TGTGCCAGCAGCCCTAGCGGGAGCCTCGTGGAGACCCAGTACTTC. The variable domain in full, completed from reference TRBV14 and TRBJ2-5, reads EAGVTQFPSHSVIEKGQTVTLRCDPISGHDNLYWYRRVMGKEIKFLLHFVKESKQDESGMPNNRFLAERTGGTYSTLKVQPAELEDSGVYFCASSPSGSLVETQYFGPGTRLLVL.

The rearrangement uses TRBV13 and TRBJ1-4; 8 bases fit TRBD1. CDR3 length: 15 amino acids. The V segment lost 5 bases and the J segment 7 bases; nucleotides outside the gene matches: 9. Germline V gene sequence: CDR1 PRHDT, CDR2 FYEKMQ (reference sequence). The chain's CDR3 is CASSDRQGHGEKLFF. The DNA of the CDR3 is TGTGCCAGCAGCGACAGACAGGGGCATGGTGAAAAACTGTTTTTT.

The chain carries TRBV5-6 and TRBJ1-1; D is unresolved. CDR1 is SGHDT and CDR2 is YYEEEE in the germline V gene. This CDR3 spans 15 amino acids. The V gene lost 0 bases and the J gene lost 0 bases, with 9 bases spanning the gap. The CDR3 DNA follows: TGTGCCAGCAGCTTGGCCCGGGTCCTGAACACTGAAGCTTTCTTT. Translated: CASSLARVLNTEAFF.

The CDR3 is CASRPDRGDAEAFF. The CDR3 region has the DNA TGTGCCAGCAGACCGGACAGGGGGGATGCTGAAGCTTTCTTT. This rearrangement joins TRBV7-9 to TRBJ1-1; TRBD1 matches at 10 bases. Germline-derived CDR1 and CDR2 are SEHNR and FQNEAQ (reference sequence). This CDR3 contains 14 residues. V lost 6 bases to trimming and J lost 6 bases; unmatched junction nucleotides: 7. Using reference TRBV7-9 and TRBJ1-1 for the parts outside the CDR3, the full variable domain is DTGVSQNPRHKITKRGQNVTFRCDPISEHNRLYWYRQTLGQGPEFLTYFQNEAQLEKSRLLSDRFSAERPKGSFSTLEIQRTEQGDSAMYLCASRPDRGDAEAFFGQGTRLTVV.

This chain joins TRBV5-4 and TRBJ2-1; TRBD1 is a possible D gene (6 bases). The V gene lost 3 bases and the J gene lost 6 bases, with 10 bases spanning the gap. Germline CDR1 reads SGHNT; CDR2 reads YYREEE (reference sequence). The CDR3 covers 13 residues. The CDR3 is CASSSRQANEQFF. In DNA, the CDR3 is TGTGCCAGCAGCTCGAGACAGGCCAATGAGCAGTTCTTC.

J is TRBJ2-1 and V is TRBV27; no clear D gene. Germline V gives CDR1 MNHEY, CDR2 SMNVEV (reference sequence). Between the trimmed V and J ends, which lost 8 bases and 10 bases, there was a span of 6 bases. The CDR3 contains 9 residues. The CDR3 nucleotides read TGTGCCAGCGGGGAAGAGCAGTTCTTC. As protein: CASGEEQFF.

CDR3 bases: TGTGCCAGCAGCCAGGCAGGACGGACAACTAATGAAAAACTGTTTTTT. Encoded protein: CASSQAGRTTNEKLFF. The rearrangement joins TRBV4-2 to TRBJ1-4; no clear D. Per germline, CDR1 LGHNA and CDR2 YNFKEQ. There are 16 residues in the CDR3. V shed 3 bases and J shed 0 bases, with 11 bases lying between them.

The chain joins TRBV29-1 to TRBJ2-1, with TRBD1 matching 8 bases. CDR1 SQVTM and CDR2 ANQGSEA come from the germline V gene. The CDR3 is 12 amino acids. J gave up 6 bases and V 5 bases, and 3 bases lay outside the gene matches. CDR3 coding DNA: TGCAGCGTTTATGACAGGGGCAATGAGCAGTTCTTC. This codes for CSVYDRGNEQFF.

The gene calls are TRBV5-1 and TRBJ2-5, with D maybe TRBD1 (5 bases). The CDR3 covers 15 residues. Trimming left V 2 bases short and J 5 bases short, with 16 bases between. Germline values: CDR1 SGHRS, CDR2 YFSETQ. The CDR3 loop is CASSLGRAVFETQYF. As DNA, the CDR3 is TGCGCCAGCAGCTTAGGCAGGGCAGTATTTGAGACCCAGTACTTC.

A single count supports this clone. The CDR3 spells CASRSRGTGIHF. The DNA of the CDR3 is TGTGCCAGCAGAAGCCGCGGGACAGGTATCCACTTT. The rearrangement joins TRBV12-3 or TRBV12-4 to TRBJ1-6, with 8 bases fitting TRBD1. The V segment lost 6 bases and the J segment 17 bases; nucleotides outside the gene matches: 9. This CDR3 spans 12 amino acids.

J is TRBJ1-5 and V is TRBV6-1, with a possible D match to TRBD1 (5 bases). Deletions cut 1 base from V and 0 bases from J, with 19 bases between. The germline gives CDR1 MNHNS, CDR2 SASEGT. This CDR3 region has 19 residues. This CDR3 is CASSEVRRVLLSSNQPQHF. The CDR3 region has the DNA TGTGCCAGCAGTGAAGTCCGCAGGGTCCTCCTTTCTAGCAATCAGCCCCAGCATTTT.